One sample yielded the 10 T cell receptor beta chains listed below, sequenced in a study of post-analysis software for immune sequencing data. The study's findings and limits: Elevated frequency relative to controls characterized four or five TRBV segments in patients, TRBV5-6, TRBV5-1 and TRBV20-1 among them.

Tagging with unique molecular identifiers was a feature of the TCR beta cDNA libraries. TCRdb reprocessed the PCR reads via MiXCR and lists one record per CDR3 protein. This repertoire shows 550,000 to 700,000 distinct CDR3 sequences, about 40% found once; its top ten account for roughly 1.8%. For these TCRs, the target antigens are not known. What was sequenced was blood. The receptor set was obtained from a girl aged 10-17 years with multiple sclerosis.

This clonotype was detected only a few times. This chain links TRBV12-3 or TRBV12-4 with TRBJ1-2, with 9 positions matching TRBD1. V shed 6 bases, J shed 8 bases, and the junction held 7 bases outside the gene matches. The CDR3 runs 13 residues. The CDR3 loop is CASSRGQGDGYTF. The CDR3 DNA is TGTGCCAGCAGCCGGGGACAGGGAGACGGCTACACCTTC.

V is TRBV5-6 and J is TRBJ1-1; TRBD1 might be the D (5 bases). Trimming left V 1 base short and J 6 bases short, with 16 bases between. Germline loops: CDR1 SGHDT, CDR2 YYEEEE. The CDR3 is 15 amino acids. The CDR3 here is CASSLSSGWDAEAFF. The CDR3 DNA reads as TGTGCCAGCAGCTTGAGCTCAGGGTGGGACGCTGAAGCTTTCTTT.

The chain has TRBV7-2 and TRBJ1-2, with TRBD1 identical over 8 bases. The CDR3 covers 14 residues. The J segment lost 4 bases and the V segment lost 5 bases, leaving 6 bases of the junction unmatched. Germline lookup yields CDR1 SGHTA and CDR2 FQGNSA. The DNA of the CDR3 is TGTGCCAGCAGCCTCCGGGACAGGCCCTATGGCTACACCTTC. This translates into CASSLRDRPYGYTF.

This clonotype was picked up many times. This chain uses TRBV5-1 with TRBJ2-7; 7 nucleotides match TRBD1. The CDR3 contains 15 residues. Germline loops: CDR1 SGHRS, CDR2 YFSETQ. V lost 0 bases, J lost 3 bases, and 6 bases stayed unmatched. The CDR3 coding sequence is TGCGCCAGCAGCTTGGGTTCATCAGGGGGCTACGAGCAGTACTTC. As protein: CASSLGSSGGYEQYF. Complete variable domain (other parts from reference TRBV5-1 and TRBJ2-7): KAGVTQTPRYLIKTRGQQVTLSCSPISGHRSVSWYQQTPGQGLQFLFEYFSETQRNKGNFPGRFSGRQFSNSRSEMNVSTLELGDSALYLCASSLGSSGGYEQYFGPGTRLTVT.

This clonotype was counted a few times. The chain couples TRBV20-1 to TRBJ2-1; 11 bases map to TRBD2. CDR1 and CDR2 (germline): DFQATT, SNEGSKA (reference sequence). V shed 1 base and J 6 bases; nucleotides not matched to a gene: 5. The CDR3 covers 15 residues. This CDR3 reads CSARVPGLAVNEQFF. CDR3 bases: TGCAGTGCTAGAGTTCCGGGACTAGCGGTCAATGAGCAGTTCTTC.

The chain links TRBV4-1 to TRBJ1-2; TRBD1 aligns across 8 bases. V shed 0 bases and J 6 bases; nucleotides not matched to a gene: 3. The CDR3 extends over 14 amino acids. CDR1 and CDR2 from the germline V gene are MGHRA and YSYEKL. CDR3 nucleotide sequence: TGCGCCAGCAGCCAAGACCAGGGGGCTGATGGCTACACCTTC. It is translated as CASSQDQGADGYTF.

The chain combines TRBV5-6 with TRBJ2-4; 8 nucleotides match TRBD1. Near its end, the DNA agrees better with TRBJ2-7, so the J call may be wrong. The V gene's germline CDR1 is SGHDT and CDR2 YYEEEE. The CDR3 extends over 16 amino acids. In DNA form, the CDR3 reads TGTGCCAGCAGTCTGTGGCAGGGGGCCCAAATCTACGAGCAGTACTTC. The encoded protein is CASSLWQGAQIYEQYF.

The chain carries TRBV12-3 or TRBV12-4 and TRBJ1-1, with D possibly TRBD1 on 5 matching bases. Trimming pared 4 bases from V and 8 bases from J, leaving 14 bases between. This CDR3 comprises 13 residues. In DNA, the CDR3 is TGTGCCAGCAGTTCAAGGGCAGGGAAAGAAGCTTTCTTT. Encoded protein: CASSSRAGKEAFF.

V is TRBV7-2 and J is TRBJ1-2; 7 nucleotides line up with TRBD1. CDR1 and CDR2 (germline): SGHTA, FQGNSA. The CDR3 extends over 14 amino acids. V lost 1 base, J lost 6 bases, and 5 bases stayed unmatched. The CDR3 bases are TGTGCCAGCAGCTTAGTGAAGGGGGCTCATGGCTACACCTTC. Translation gives CASSLVKGAHGYTF. Supplemented by reference TRBV7-2 and TRBJ1-2, the full variable domain reads GAGVSQSPSNKVTEKGKDVELRCDPISGHTALYWYRQSLGQGLEFLIYFQGNSAPDKSGLPSDRFSAERTGGSVSTLTIQRTQQEDSAVYLCASSLVKGAHGYTFGSGTRLTVV.

Notes on this clonotype: This sequence may be a read error, since a much larger clone differs from it by one base. V and J are TRBV12-3 or TRBV12-4 and TRBJ1-4; the D gene is possibly TRBD1 (5 bases). The CDR3 covers 17 residues. CDR3 bases: TGTACCAGCAGTGGACAAGGCGGGCCGACAACTAATGAAAAACTGTTTTTT. Protein sequence: CTSSGQGGPTTNEKLFF.